The 30 T cell receptor beta chains given below trace back to one sample, sequenced in a study of tumor T cells in aggressive B-cell lymphoma. Here immunoSEQ multiplex PCR was the method, and the copy in TCRdb shows in-frame clones only, minus some. The sample has about 5,000 clones; more than 75% are singletons. Material for sequencing was tumor tissue. The receptors originated from an adult with diffuse large B cell lymphoma.

This chain links TRBV6-5 with TRBJ1-3, with D possibly TRBD1 on 5 matching bases. The germline CDR1 and CDR2 sequences are MNHEY and SVGAGI. The CDR3 sequence is 13 residues long. V was clipped by 5 bases and J by 2 bases, with 7 bases between them. CDR3 nucleotide sequence: TGTGCCAGCAGTACGACAGCTGGAAACACCATATATTTT. It specifies CASSTTAGNTIYF.

This clone was seen a single time. V and J are TRBV5-1 and TRBJ1-2; maybe TRBD1 (6 bases). This CDR3 region has 14 residues. Germline V lookup: CDR1 SGHRS, CDR2 YFSETQ. Deletions cut 0 bases from V and 8 bases from J, with 14 bases between. As DNA, the CDR3 is TGCGCCAGCAGCTTGGAATCCAGGGGAGGGGGCTACACCTTC. This gives the protein CASSLESRGGGYTF.

This sequence joins TRBV19 and TRBJ1-2, with D hard to call. Germline CDR1 reads LNHDA; CDR2 reads SQIVND (reference sequence). Trimming left V 3 bases short and J 6 bases short, with 17 bases between. The CDR3 is made up of 15 amino acids. The CDR3 region has the DNA TGTGCCAGTAGTATTCGCGGAACTGGGAGGGATGGCTACACCTTC. Translated: CASSIRGTGRDGYTF.

The chain recombines TRBV2 with TRBJ1-4, with TRBD1 identical over 7 bases. Trimming cost V 10 bases and J 6 bases; bases outside gene matches: 11. Germline V gives CDR1 SNHLY, CDR2 FYNNEI. The CDR3 totals 14 residues. The DNA of the CDR3 is TGTGCCACCAGCATAAATGGACAGGATGAAAAACTGTTTTTT. Protein: CATSINGQDEKLFF.

The CDR3 loop reads CASSPPSVTDTQYF. As DNA, the CDR3 is TGCGCCAGCAGCCCCCCTTCGGTCACAGATACGCAGTATTTT. The chain carries TRBV5-1 and TRBJ2-3; no clear D gene. CDR1 is SGHRS, CDR2 YFSETQ, per germline. This CDR3 comprises 14 residues. Trimming cost V 4 bases and J 2 bases, with 11 bases left between them.

The V gene is TRBV6-1, the J gene TRBJ2-1; D gene ambiguous. This CDR3 is 13 amino acids long. The V gene lost 2 bases and the J gene lost 7 bases, with 9 bases spanning the gap. The V gene's germline CDR1 is MNHNS and CDR2 SASEGT. CDR3 protein: CASSELLWNEQFF. Written as DNA, the CDR3 is TGTGCCAGCAGTGAACTACTTTGGAATGAGCAGTTCTTC.

The V and J genes are TRBV9 and TRBJ1-6; possibly TRBD1 for D (6 bases). Trimming shortened V by 0 bases and J by 5 bases, and 9 bases separated the two germline ends. The CDR3 has 15 residues. Germline V gene data show CDR1 as SGDLS and CDR2 as YYNGEE. The CDR3 is CASSVERGNNSPLHF. For the CDR3, the DNA is TGTGCCAGCAGCGTAGAAAGGGGGAATAATTCACCCCTCCACTTT.

This clone was seen only a few times. This chain connects TRBV5-1 to TRBJ2-3, with D maybe TRBD2 (5 bases). The V end was cut by 0 bases, the J end by 0 bases, with 8 bases between. The germline gives CDR1 SGHRS, CDR2 YFSETQ. This CDR3 comprises 15 residues. CDR3 DNA sequence: TGCGCCAGCAGCTTGGTTGGACTTAGCACAGATACGCAGTATTTT. Residues: CASSLVGLSTDTQYF.

The V and J genes are TRBV5-4 and TRBJ1-2; TRBD1 is a possible D gene (5 bases). Germline CDR1 SGHNT, CDR2 YYREEE (reference sequence). The CDR3 consists of 15 residues. The germline V and J ends were trimmed by 4 bases and 6 bases, with 19 bases remaining between them. The CDR3 sequence: CASSPTPGHFDGYTF. DNA of the CDR3: TGTGCCAGCAGCCCAACCCCAGGACACTTCGATGGCTACACCTTC.

The J gene is TRBJ2-5, the V gene TRBV25-1; D is ambiguous. The CDR3 extends over 11 amino acids. Per the germline V gene, CDR1 is MGHDK and CDR2 is SYGVNS. Trimming removed 2 bases at V and 9 bases at J, with 7 bases between. CDR3 sequence: CASSETVSQYF. The CDR3 region has the DNA TGTGCCAGCAGTGAAACGGTGTCCCAGTACTTC.

A word on this clone: Within the sample, other DNA sequences also encode this same CDR3. This chain links TRBV28 with TRBJ2-2; D perhaps matches TRBD2 (7 bases). This CDR3 has 17 amino acids. Germline assignment: CDR1 MDHEN and CDR2 SYDVKM. V was clipped by 6 bases and J by 3 bases, with 20 bases between them. CDR3 residues: CASSTSRGGRDTGELFF. CDR3 in DNA: TGTGCCAGCAGCACATCTCGCGGGGGCAGGGACACCGGGGAGCTGTTTTTT.

The gene calls are TRBV7-2 and TRBJ2-1; TRBD1 agrees at 9 bases. V was pared by 4 bases and J by 2 bases, with 3 bases of the junction left unmatched. Germline V gene lookup returns CDR1 SGHTA and CDR2 FQGNSA. The CDR3 runs 15 residues. CDR3: CASSSQGATYNEQFF. CDR3 in DNA: TGTGCCAGCAGCTCACAGGGGGCAACCTACAATGAGCAGTTCTTC.

The gene calls are TRBV25-1 and TRBJ2-1; 13 bases align to TRBD2. Germline loops: CDR1 MGHDK, CDR2 SYGVNS. CDR3 size: 18 residues. The ends lost 6 bases at V and 0 bases at J; junction bases unmatched: 8. CDR3 region: CASRDWGLAGLSYNEQFF. The CDR3 DNA follows: TGTGCCAGCAGGGATTGGGGACTAGCGGGACTCTCCTACAATGAGCAGTTCTTC.

This chain uses TRBV19 with TRBJ1-2; D might be TRBD1 (5 bases). The CDR3 length is 13 residues. Germline-derived CDR1 and CDR2 are LNHDA and SQIVND (reference sequence). With 5 bases removed from V and 4 bases from J, the gap between germline ends came to 11 bases. The CDR3: CASSLRQSYGYTF. CDR3 coding DNA: TGTGCCAGTAGTCTTCGACAGTCCTATGGCTACACCTTC.

A remark on this clone: Given the absence of the conserved phenylalanine or tryptophan at the CDR3 end, a read error is likely. The limits of the CDR3 on the DNA are not certain, so only TCRdb's listed CDR3 is given. V gene TRBV3-1 (or the pseudogene TRBV3-2) combines with J gene TRBJ2-6; the table's TRBD2 call for D was not verified on the DNA. The CDR3 extends over 9 residues, inclusive of both ends. The V gene's germline CDR1 is LGHDT and CDR2 YNNKEL (reference sequence). This chain's CDR3 is CASSQESAL.

This clone came up once. The V and J genes are TRBV9 and TRBJ2-5; a weak D match, TRBD2 (5 bases). Germline V CDR1 and CDR2: SGDLS, YYNGEE. The V and J ends lost 0 bases and 4 bases respectively, with 13 bases between them. This CDR3 has 15 residues. The CDR3 loop is CASSVGEGIRETQYF. In DNA form, the CDR3 reads TGTGCCAGCAGCGTAGGAGAGGGAATCCGAGAGACCCAGTACTTC.

This clone was found once. This chain joins TRBV5-4 and TRBJ2-5; TRBD1 is a possible D gene (8 bases). Germline V gene lookup returns CDR1 SGHNT and CDR2 YYREEE (reference sequence). This CDR3 is built from 15 residues. Trimming cost V 4 bases and J 4 bases, with 17 bases left between them. The CDR3 DNA is TGTGCCAGCAGCCAACTGGACAGGGAGGGAGAGACCCAGTACTTC. It yields the protein CASSQLDREGETQYF.

V gene TRBV21-1 combines with J gene TRBJ2-1; TRBD2, the table's D call, lacks a check against the DNA. TRBV21-1 is given as a pseudogene. The CDR3 contains 13 residues. CDR3 DNA sequence: TGTGCCAGCAGCAAAGAAGTAGCCGGTGAGCAGTTCTTC. Translated: CASSKEVAGEQFF.

J is TRBJ2-3 and V is TRBV5-1; D unclear. Germline values: CDR1 SGHRS, CDR2 YFSETQ. The CDR3 runs 14 residues. V was shortened by 7 bases and J by 2 bases, with 14 bases between the two germline ends. CDR3 sequence reads: CASGRDSNTDTQYF. CDR3 sequence (DNA): TGCGCCAGCGGCCGAGACTCGAACACAGATACGCAGTATTTT. Using reference TRBV5-1 and TRBJ2-3 for the parts outside the CDR3, the full variable domain is KAGVTQTPRYLIKTRGQQVTLSCSPISGHRSVSWYQQTPGQGLQFLFEYFSETQRNKGNFPGRFSGRQFSNSRSEMNVSTLELGDSALYLCASGRDSNTDTQYFGPGTRLTVL.

J is TRBJ1-2 and V is TRBV11-1, with a weak D call TRBD1 (6 bases). V was trimmed by 4 bases and J by 8 bases, leaving 20 bases between them. The CDR3 runs 15 residues. The V gene's germline CDR1 is SGHAT and CDR2 FQDESV (reference sequence). CDR3 bases: TGTGCCAGCAGCTCGCCTACAGGGATCAGTTTGGGCTACACCTTC. Amino acid sequence: CASSSPTGISLGYTF.

CDR3 in amino acids: CASSLAGLGVGYGYTF. CDR3 coding DNA: TGTGCCAGCAGCTTGGCCGGGCTCGGGGTCGGGTATGGCTACACCTTC. The chain has TRBV7-8 and TRBJ1-2, with no clear D. V was shortened by 3 bases and J by 5 bases, with 19 bases between the two germline ends. This CDR3 has 16 residues. CDR1 and CDR2 from the germline V gene are SGHVS and FQNEAQ.

This clone was observed a single time. This chain uses TRBV12-5 with TRBJ1-1; no firm D call. This CDR3 has 13 residues. V gave up 3 bases and J gave up 4 bases, with 9 bases separating them. Looked up from germline, CDR1 is LGHNT and CDR2 is FRNRAP. Here the CDR3 DNA reads TGTGCTAGTGGTTTTAGTCCATCCACTGAAGCTTTCTTT. Protein: CASGFSPSTEAFF. Complete variable domain (other parts from reference TRBV12-5 and TRBJ1-1): DARVTQTPRHKVTEMGQEVTMRCQPILGHNTVFWYRQTMMQGLELLAYFRNRAPLDDSGMPKDRFSAEMPDATLATLKIQPSEPRDSAVYFCASGFSPSTEAFFGQGTRLTVV.

The rearrangement joins TRBV9 to TRBJ2-3, with a weak D call TRBD1 (5 bases). The CDR3 sequence is 17 residues long. Germline values: CDR1 SGDLS, CDR2 YYNGEE. Deletions cut 2 bases from V and 1 base from J, with 17 bases between. CDR3 sequence reads: CASSVRIQSRGTDTQYF. CDR3 nucleotide sequence: TGTGCCAGCAGCGTCCGCATTCAGAGCAGGGGCACAGATACGCAGTATTTT.

The gene calls are TRBV7-8 and TRBJ1-6; D unresolved. Germline V lookup: CDR1 SGHVS, CDR2 FQNEAQ. Trimming left V 6 bases short and J 7 bases short, with 13 bases between. The CDR3 is made up of 14 amino acids. CDR3 region: CASSVGSTNSPLHF. CDR3 sequence (DNA): TGTGCCAGCAGTGTCGGTAGCACCAATTCACCCCTCCACTTT.

V and J are TRBV27 and TRBJ1-2; 8 bases are a match to TRBD1. Germline V gene sequence: CDR1 MNHEY, CDR2 SMNVEV (reference sequence). V lost 3 bases and J lost 2; bases outside the gene matches: 5. This CDR3 spans 15 amino acids. The CDR3 DNA sequence: TGTGCCAGCAGTTTTGAACAGGGGGGGAACTATGGCTACACCTTC. Protein sequence: CASSFEQGGNYGYTF.

The CDR3 spells CASSSLGQTGNTGELFF. CDR3 coding DNA: TGTGCCAGCAGCTCCCTGGGACAAACTGGGAACACCGGGGAGCTGTTTTTT. The chain uses TRBV21-1 and TRBJ2-2; TRBD1, the table's D call, was not compared with the DNA. TRBV21-1 is flagged as a pseudogene. The CDR3 is 17 residues long.

The gene calls are TRBV10-3 and TRBJ2-7; no definite D call. The CDR3 consists of 12 residues. From germline, CDR1 is ENHRY and CDR2 SYGVKD. V dropped 10 bases and J dropped 1 base, with 11 bases sitting between them. In nucleotides, the CDR3 is TGTGCCACCCGAGGCCATTCCTACGAGCAGTACTTC. This codes for CATRGHSYEQYF.

DNA of the CDR3: TGTGCCAGCACCCTGAGAACAGGGGGAAGAAATTCACCCCTCCACTTT. Its protein is CASTLRTGGRNSPLHF. V and J are TRBV6-6 and TRBJ1-6, with 8 bases matching TRBD1. With 7 bases clipped from V and 7 bases from J, the junction kept 12 bases outside the gene matches. Per germline, CDR1 MNHNY and CDR2 SVGAGI (reference sequence). This CDR3 is built from 16 residues.

The chain is built from TRBV28 and TRBJ2-7; TRBD1 might be the D (5 bases). Germline-derived CDR1 and CDR2 are MDHEN and SYDVKM. The CDR3 loop spans 16 amino acids. Trimming removed 6 bases at V and 3 bases at J, with 21 bases between. CDR3 region: CASRADPSGNLYEQYF. The CDR3 DNA follows: TGTGCCAGCAGGGCCGATCCCTCAGGGAACCTCTACGAGCAGTACTTC.

The chain is built from TRBV27 and TRBJ1-2; D unresolved. Germline-derived CDR1 and CDR2 are MNHEY and SMNVEV (reference sequence). Trimming removed 5 bases from V and 1 base from J, with 23 bases in between. The CDR3 runs 18 residues. CDR3 residues: CASSTSGGGPSLNYGYTF. As DNA, the CDR3 is TGTGCCAGCAGTACTTCCGGAGGAGGGCCTTCCCTTAACTATGGCTACACCTTC.